The T cell receptor beta chain under discussion was sequenced for a study of molecular identifiers for immune sequencing clone quantification. With regard to this clonotype: Its cognate antigen is unknown. This may be a read error, as it is one base from a much larger clone.

Previously published methods and listed TCR primers were used for the bulk TCR libraries. Using its own MiXCR run on the PCR reads, TCRdb lists one record per CDR3 protein. The sample holds about 320,000 distinct CDR3 sequences, 20% to 25% seen once. The study's findings and limits: The study reportedly detected spiked Jurkat TCR RNA from one cell among over 950,000 naive cells. Clonotypes surpassing 20 RNA copies contained over 99% of effector molecules, versus under 1% in naive cells. Molecules of identical TCR sharing a barcode could underestimate highly expanded clone sizes.

V lost 5 bases and J lost 1; bases outside the gene matches: 2. This CDR3 comprises 15 residues. Germline CDR1 is MGHDK and CDR2 is SYGVNS. The sequence was obtained from a human donor in good health. Some libraries in this study had Jurkat cell RNA spiked in. Source material: naive CD8+ T cells from blood, with Jurkat cell RNA spiked in. As to subset: FACS-sorted CD8+CD4-CCR7+CD45RA+ naive T cells. V and J are TRBV25-1 and TRBJ2-5; 12 positions agree with TRBD1. The CDR3 here is CASSKGQGAQETQYF. The CDR3 nucleotides are TGTGCCAGCAGTAAGGGACAGGGGGCCCAAGAGACCCAGTACTTC.